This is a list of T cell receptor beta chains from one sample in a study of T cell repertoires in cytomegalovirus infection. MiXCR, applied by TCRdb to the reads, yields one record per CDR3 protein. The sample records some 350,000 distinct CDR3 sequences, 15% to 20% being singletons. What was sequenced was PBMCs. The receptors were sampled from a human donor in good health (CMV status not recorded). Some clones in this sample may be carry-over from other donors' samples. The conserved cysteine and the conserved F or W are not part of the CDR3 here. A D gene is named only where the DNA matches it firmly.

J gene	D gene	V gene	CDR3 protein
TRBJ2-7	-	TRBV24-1	ATSDLYPGGEQY
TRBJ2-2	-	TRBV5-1	ASSLGRAGTGELF
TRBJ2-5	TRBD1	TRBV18	ASSPRQGTETQY
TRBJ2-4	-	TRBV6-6	ASSLGGNIQY
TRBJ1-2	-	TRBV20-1	SARTPVGYGYT
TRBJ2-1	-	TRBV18	ASSPSHTYNEQF
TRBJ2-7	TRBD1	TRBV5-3	ASSPVTGVSYEQY
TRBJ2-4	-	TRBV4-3	ASSQDSGEMDIQY
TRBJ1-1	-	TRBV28	AIQGVTEAF
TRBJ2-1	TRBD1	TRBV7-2	ASSERQGSLNEQF
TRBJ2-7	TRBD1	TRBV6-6	ATRVAGGIYEQY
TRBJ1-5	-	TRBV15	ATSRDRGPQH
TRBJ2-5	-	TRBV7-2	ASSPRRGGIETQY
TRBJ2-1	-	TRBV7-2	ASSLLDSYNEQF
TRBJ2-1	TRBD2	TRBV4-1	ASSPSTSGNEQF
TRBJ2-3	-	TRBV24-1	ATSGWDGPTGTDTQY
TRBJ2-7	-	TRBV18	ASSPSQGEAYEQY
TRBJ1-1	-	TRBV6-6	ASSYGRATTEAF
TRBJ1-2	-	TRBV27	ASSLQGGPNYGYT
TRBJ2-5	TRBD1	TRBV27	ASSFEPGQGIQETQY
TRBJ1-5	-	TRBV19	ASSMTGLNAPQH
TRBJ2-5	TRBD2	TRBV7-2	ASSLSSGSGGQETQY
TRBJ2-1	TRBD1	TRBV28	ASTSPGTALYYNEQF
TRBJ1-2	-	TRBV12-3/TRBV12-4	ASSLRTAAGYT
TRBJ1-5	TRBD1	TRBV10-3	AISESTGSVNQPQH
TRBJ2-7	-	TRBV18	ASSRGISDSYEQY
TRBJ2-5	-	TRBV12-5	ASGFHRETQY
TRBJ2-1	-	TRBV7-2	ASSSQGEQF
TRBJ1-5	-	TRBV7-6	ASSPTLEQPQH
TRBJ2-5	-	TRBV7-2	ASSPEMASETQY
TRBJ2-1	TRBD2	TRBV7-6	ASSTLVAGRPNEQF
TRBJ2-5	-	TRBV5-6	ASSFLTGPETGRTQY
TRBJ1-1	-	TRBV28	ATFVGGTEAF